This T cell receptor beta chain came from a study of shared clonotypes between healthy human individuals. Study-wide context: Each donor's CD8 memory used one plate, CD8 naive two, each CD4 subset three.

CDR1 is MNHEY, CDR2 SMNVEV, per germline (reference sequence). The length of the CDR3 is 17 residues. The V end lost 5 bases, the J end lost 0 bases, and 17 bases lay between the germline ends. The method was immunoSEQ multiplex PCR; TCRdb's version includes in-frame clones alone and lacks a portion of them. This sample has a few million clones, with about 92% found just once. The receptor was derived from a man between 18 and 29 years old in good health. The V gene is TRBV27, the J gene TRBJ1-3; D unclear. The sequenced material came from naive CD4+ T cells sorted from blood. The subset denotes: CD45RA+ positively selected. The CDR3 DNA reads TGTGCCAGCAGTCTAAACACGCCCGGGGTCTCTGGAAACACCATATATTTT. Its protein is CASSLNTPGVSGNTIYF.